The 6 T cell receptor beta chains given below trace back to one sample, sequenced in a study of identical twins. From the 5' RACE reads, TCRdb called clonotypes with MiXCR, one entry per CDR3 protein. This sample yields some 690,000 distinct CDR3 sequences, of which around 21% are seen a single time; around 4.5% belongs to the top ten. These data were also reused for a study on T cells expressing NK-cell markers.

Sequenced material: PBMCs. These receptors were collected from a woman aged 18-30 years in good health.

This clonotype appeared many times. This sequence joins TRBV9 and TRBJ2-1; TRBD2 matches at 13 bases. V shed 5 bases and J 1 base; nucleotides not matched to a gene: 3. The CDR3 has 16 amino acids. Germline CDR1 SGDLS, CDR2 YYNGEE. The CDR3 region is CASSVLAGGSYNEQFF. CDR3 DNA sequence: TGTGCCAGCAGTGTACTAGCGGGAGGGTCCTACAATGAGCAGTTCTTC.

This clonotype was observed a handful of times. The rearrangement uses TRBV7-3 and TRBJ2-1; TRBD1 or TRBD2 may be the D gene (6 bases each). Trimming removed 2 bases at V and 15 bases at J, with 17 bases between. CDR1 is SGHTA and CDR2 is FQGTGA in the germline V gene. The CDR3 runs to 13 residues. CDR3 sequence (DNA): TGTGCCAGCAGCTTAGCTCGGGCAGGGGAGGTGTTCTTC. Amino acids: CASSLARAGEVFF. The full variable domain, with the rest looked up from reference TRBV7-3 and TRBJ2-1, is GAGVSQTPSNKVTEKGKYVELRCDPISGHTALYWYRQSLGQGPEFLIYFQGTGAADDSGLPNDRFFAVRPEGSVSTLKIQRTERGDSAVYLCASSLARAGEVFFGPGTRLTVL.

This clonotype was seen more than once but under ten times. This chain connects TRBV20-1 to TRBJ1-2; 7 bases match TRBD1. Germline assignment: CDR1 DFQATT and CDR2 SNEGSKA (reference sequence). V trimming: 3 bases; J trimming: 2 bases; junction bases outside the gene matches: 6. This CDR3 has 14 residues. The CDR3 nucleotides read TGCAGTGCTAGGTCGGGACAGACGAACTATGGCTACACCTTC. Translating it yields CSARSGQTNYGYTF.

The V and J genes are TRBV15 and TRBJ2-1; TRBD2 matches at 12 bases. The CDR3 is made up of 16 amino acids. Germline V gene sequence: CDR1 LNHNV, CDR2 YYDKDF (reference sequence). J was trimmed by 8 bases and V by 1 base; bases with no gene match: 6. CDR3 DNA sequence: TGTGCCACCAGCAGAGCTCGACTAGCGGGGGTGGATGAGCAGTTCTTC. It translates to CATSRARLAGVDEQFF.

Turning to this clonotype: The final CDR3 position lacks the conserved phenylalanine or tryptophan, pointing to a likely read error. The rearrangement links TRBV20-1 to TRBJ2-3; D perhaps matches TRBD1 (5 bases). The CDR3 sequence is 12 residues long. In germline, CDR1 is DFQATT, CDR2 SNEGSKA (reference sequence). The V and J ends lost 6 bases and 6 bases respectively, with 13 bases between them. The CDR3 here is CSAKRGDDTQYL. DNA of the CDR3: TGCAGTGCCAAAAGGGGTGACGATACGCAGTATTTG.

The gene calls are TRBV29-1 and TRBJ2-3; 10 bases match TRBD2. The CDR3 has 13 residues. Per germline, CDR1 SQVTM and CDR2 ANQGSEA. V lost 6 bases and J lost 4; bases outside the gene matches: 4. The DNA for the CDR3 is TGCAGCGTCTTAGCGGGAGGACCAGATACGCAGTATTTT. Its translation is CSVLAGGPDTQYF.